A single sample gave rise to the 17 T cell receptor beta chains below, sequenced in a study of cytomegalovirus exposure and HLA in healthy donors. The method was immunoSEQ multiplex PCR; TCRdb's version includes in-frame clones alone and lacks a portion of them. The sample gives over 150,000 clones, around nine tenths of which show up once; over 9% is in the top ten. Sample: PBMCs. All receptors come from a woman aged 18-29 years in good health and CMV-seropositive.

CDR3 residues: CSVEKGGSGYTF. The DNA for the CDR3 is TGCAGCGTTGAAAAAGGGGGCAGTGGCTACACCTTC. This chain uses TRBV29-1 with TRBJ1-2; 7 bases agree with TRBD1. Trimming removed 2 bases from V and 7 bases from J; junction bases left unmatched: 4. From germline, CDR1 is SQVTM and CDR2 ANQGSEA. This CDR3 is 12 amino acids long.

The chain combines TRBV6-5 with TRBJ2-7; the D gene is possibly TRBD1 (5 bases). The germline V gene encodes CDR1 MNHEY and CDR2 SVGAGI. The CDR3 is 13 residues long. The germline V and J ends were trimmed by 6 bases and 4 bases, with 13 bases remaining between them. The CDR3 is CASRSGQDYEQYF. The CDR3 DNA sequence: TGTGCCAGCAGATCCGGACAAGATTACGAGCAGTACTTC.

The count of this clone is one. This rearrangement joins TRBV7-8 to TRBJ2-7; maybe TRBD2 (5 bases). The CDR3 has 15 amino acids. The V gene's germline CDR1 is SGHVS and CDR2 FQNEAQ. Trimming shortened V by 6 bases and J by 0 bases, and 15 bases separated the two germline ends. The CDR3 here is CASSLAVGSSYEQYF. CDR3 nucleotides: TGTGCCAGCAGTCTAGCAGTGGGGAGCTCCTACGAGCAGTACTTC.

This clone was seen more than once but under ten times. J is TRBJ1-1 and V is TRBV25-1; 7 positions match TRBD1. The germline V gene has CDR1 MGHDK and CDR2 SYGVNS. There are 11 residues in the CDR3. V lost 7 bases to trimming and J lost 8 bases; unmatched junction nucleotides: 4. The CDR3 region is CASIMTGEAFF. The CDR3 DNA reads TGTGCCAGCATTATGACAGGGGAAGCTTTCTTT.

The chain employs TRBV30 and TRBJ1-5, with D possibly matching TRBD1 (6 bases). The V end was cut by 1 base, the J end by 4 bases, with 8 bases between. This CDR3 contains 13 residues. In germline, CDR1 is GTSNPN, CDR2 SVGIG (reference sequence). The CDR3 protein is CAWSEGGNQPQHF. CDR3 DNA: TGTGCCTGGAGTGAAGGGGGTAATCAGCCCCAGCATTTT. The full variable domain, its missing parts supplied by reference TRBV30 and TRBJ1-5, is SQTIHQWPATLVQPVGSPLSLECTVEGTSNPNLYWYRQAAGRGLQLLFYSVGIGQISSEVPQNLSASRPQDRQFILSSKKLLLSDSGFYLCAWSEGGNQPQHFGDGTRLSIL.

The chain uses TRBV7-6 and TRBJ2-1, with D possibly being TRBD2 (6 bases). Germline lookup yields CDR1 SGHVS and CDR2 FNYEAQ. The CDR3 length is 14 residues. The V end lost 8 bases, the J end lost 7 bases, and 18 bases lay between the germline ends. CDR3 in DNA: TGTGCCAGCTCCTTGGGAGGAGGTTGGAATGAGCAGTTCTTC. Translated: CASSLGGGWNEQFF.

The chain is built from TRBV14 and TRBJ2-3; the match to TRBD1 covers 7 bases. This CDR3 has 16 amino acids. CDR1 and CDR2 (germline): SGHDN, FVKESK. J gave up 1 base and V 4 bases, and 8 bases lay outside the gene matches. The CDR3, as DNA: TGTGCCAGCAGCCTACACAGGGGCGGTGGCACAGATACGCAGTATTTT. It encodes CASSLHRGGGTDTQYF. Based on the CDR3 plus reference TRBV14 and TRBJ2-3, the full variable domain is EAGVTQFPSHSVIEKGQTVTLRCDPISGHDNLYWYRRVMGKEIKFLLHFVKESKQDESGMPNNRFLAERTGGTYSTLKVQPAELEDSGVYFCASSLHRGGGTDTQYFGPGTRLTVL.

The V call is TRBV5-1, the J call TRBJ2-3; D remains unclear. Trimming pared 3 bases from V and 1 base from J, leaving 3 bases between. The germline V gene has CDR1 SGHRS and CDR2 YFSETQ. The CDR3 is 12 residues long. The CDR3 loop is CASSSGTDTQYF. DNA of the CDR3: TGCGCCAGCAGCTCCGGCACAGATACGCAGTATTTT.

The chain recombines TRBV7-9 with TRBJ1-5, with D unclear. Trimming took off 1 base at V and 4 bases at J, with 14 bases between the two ends. Germline-derived CDR1 and CDR2 are SEHNR and FQNEAQ (reference sequence). This CDR3 comprises 16 residues. As DNA, the CDR3 is TGTGCCAGCAGCTTAGAAGACGTGGGCAGGAATCAGCCCCAGCATTTT. Its protein is CASSLEDVGRNQPQHF.

V and J are TRBV5-1 and TRBJ2-5; a weak D match, TRBD2 (6 bases). This CDR3 has 16 residues. The germline V and J ends were trimmed by 7 bases and 5 bases, with 24 bases remaining between them. Germline CDR1 SGHRS, CDR2 YFSETQ. CDR3 DNA: TGCGCCAGCTCCGAGGGGACTTCCGCGGGGTTTGAGACCCAGTACTTC. Translation gives CASSEGTSAGFETQYF.

The chain recombines TRBV4-1 with TRBJ2-7; 14 nucleotides match TRBD2. CDR1 MGHRA and CDR2 YSYEKL come from the germline V gene. CDR3 length: 17 amino acids. With V trimmed by 3 bases and J by 6 bases, 10 bases remained unmatched. The CDR3 is CASSHLTSGRAEGEQYF. CDR3 nucleotides: TGCGCCAGCAGCCACCTGACTAGCGGGAGGGCAGAAGGCGAGCAGTACTTC.

The genes are TRBV19 and TRBJ2-7; D perhaps matches TRBD1 (5 bases). The CDR3 spans 15 residues. V shed 4 bases and J shed 2 bases, with 15 bases lying between them. Looked up from germline, CDR1 is LNHDA and CDR2 is SQIVND (reference sequence). This CDR3 is CASSRELTGTYEQYF. CDR3 coding DNA: TGTGCCAGTAGTAGAGAACTAACAGGTACCTACGAGCAGTACTTC. Filled out from reference TRBV19 and TRBJ2-7, the complete variable domain reads DGGITQSPKYLFRKEGQNVTLSCEQNLNHDAMYWYRQDPGQGLRLIYYSQIVNDFQKGDIAEGYSVSREKKESFPLTVTSAQKNPTAFYLCASSRELTGTYEQYFGPGTRLTVT.

The rearrangement uses TRBV19 and TRBJ2-7, with 7 nucleotides matching TRBD1. After removal of 7 bases from V and 3 bases from J, the junction contained 9 bases not matched to a gene. CDR3 length: 14 residues. Germline CDR1 is LNHDA and CDR2 is SQIVND (reference sequence). CDR3 bases: TGTGCCAGTATATCGGACAGGTCCTTCTACGAGCAGTACTTC. Encoded protein: CASISDRSFYEQYF.

The chain has TRBV28 and TRBJ1-2; a weak D match, TRBD1 (5 bases). V dropped 5 bases and J dropped 5 bases, with 9 bases sitting between them. Germline values: CDR1 MDHEN, CDR2 SYDVKM. This CDR3 contains 12 residues. CDR3 in amino acids: CASSLGGYGYTF. The CDR3 DNA follows: TGTGCCAGCAGTCTTGGGGGGTATGGCTACACCTTC.

This clone was found a few times. This chain connects TRBV7-3 to TRBJ2-1, with TRBD2 matching over 8 bases. This CDR3 has 12 residues. Germline V gene lookup returns CDR1 SGHTA and CDR2 FQGTGA. The J segment lost 13 bases and the V segment lost 0 bases, leaving 2 bases of the junction unmatched. CDR3 DNA sequence: TGTGCCAGCAGCTTAACTGCGGGAGGACAGTTCTTC. Its translation: CASSLTAGGQFF. The variable domain in full, completed from reference TRBV7-3 and TRBJ2-1, reads GAGVSQTPSNKVTEKGKYVELRCDPISGHTALYWYRQSLGQGPEFLIYFQGTGAADDSGLPNDRFFAVRPEGSVSTLKIQRTERGDSAVYLCASSLTAGGQFFGPGTRLTVL.

This clone was recorded only once. The chain carries TRBV11-3 and TRBJ1-1; 7 bases line up with TRBD1. The germline V gene encodes CDR1 SGHNT and CDR2 YENEEA. The CDR3 contains 15 residues. The V and J ends lost 5 bases and 1 base, in that order; junction bases with no gene match: 7. The CDR3 loop is CASSTYEGANTEAFF. The CDR3 DNA is TGTGCCAGCAGCACGTACGAGGGGGCGAACACTGAAGCTTTCTTT.

The V and J genes are TRBV7-3 and TRBJ1-1; TRBD1 aligns across 7 bases. The germline V gene has CDR1 SGHTA and CDR2 FQGTGA. There are 14 residues in the CDR3. Germline trimming cut 2 bases from V and 8 bases from J; bases unmatched to any gene: 8. The DNA for the CDR3 is TGTGCCAGCAGCTTATCGCCGGGACAGAGCGAAGCTTTCTTT. It yields the protein CASSLSPGQSEAFF.